The 8 T cell receptor beta chains listed next were all sequenced from one sample in a study of cytomegalovirus exposure and HLA in healthy donors. The PCR ran on 60 Vbeta and 13 Jbeta primers. TCRdb's table, derived via immunoSEQ multiplex PCR, lists solely in-frame clones and lacks some. The listing contains tens of thousands of clones. Sample: PBMCs. These receptors all stem from a woman aged 60-70 years in good health and CMV-seropositive.

The rearrangement uses TRBV7-6 and TRBJ2-7; D may be TRBD2 (5 bases). V was pared by 1 base and J by 1 base, with 14 bases between. Germline CDR1 SGHVS, CDR2 FNYEAQ. The CDR3 has 16 amino acids. The DNA for the CDR3 is TGTGCCAGCAGCTTAGTACGGGATCCGGGGTCCTACGAGCAGTACTTC. Protein sequence: CASSLVRDPGSYEQYF.

This chain links TRBV7-9 with TRBJ1-2, with D possibly matching TRBD1 (5 bases). The V gene lost 5 bases and the J gene lost 3 bases, with 13 bases spanning the gap. The germline gives CDR1 SEHNR, CDR2 FQNEAQ (reference sequence). The CDR3 totals 14 residues. The CDR3 protein is CASSPYGGDYGYTF. CDR3 in DNA: TGTGCCAGCAGCCCCTACGGAGGGGACTATGGCTACACCTTC.

V gene TRBV29-1 combines with J gene TRBJ1-2; the D gene is possibly TRBD1 (5 bases). The V end lost 7 bases, the J end lost 7 bases, and 25 bases lay between the germline ends. The germline CDR1 and CDR2 sequences are SQVTM and ANQGSEA. CDR3 length equals 15 residues. The chain's CDR3 is CSARTFDSGDGGYTF. CDR3 in DNA: TGCAGCGCCCGGACATTTGACAGCGGGGATGGTGGCTACACCTTC.

The V and J genes are TRBV6-5 and TRBJ1-5, with D possibly being TRBD1 (6 bases). The CDR3 spans 15 residues. Per germline, CDR1 MNHEY and CDR2 SVGAGI. Trimming removed 6 bases from V and 1 base from J, with 13 bases in between. The CDR3 sequence is CASRETRGSNQPQHF. The CDR3 DNA reads TGTGCCAGCAGAGAAACCAGGGGAAGCAATCAGCCCCAGCATTTT.

The chain links TRBV6-5 to TRBJ1-2; D not resolved. The CDR3 has 11 residues. CDR1 MNHEY and CDR2 SVGAGI come from the germline V gene. V lost 5 bases, J lost 8 bases, and 9 bases lay in between. CDR3 loop: CASSNAAGYTF. DNA of the CDR3: TGTGCCAGCAGTAACGCCGCGGGCTACACCTTC.

The V gene is TRBV2, the J gene TRBJ2-1; D is unclear. This CDR3 is 12 amino acids long. Germline-derived CDR1 and CDR2 are SNHLY and FYNNEI. Trimming pared 4 bases from V and 9 bases from J, leaving 10 bases between. CDR3 nucleotides: TGTGCCAGCAGTGCCGACTTTAGTGAGCAGTTCTTC. It codes for CASSADFSEQFF.

This chain links TRBV7-6 with TRBJ2-5; TRBD1 matches at 11 bases. Per the germline V gene, CDR1 is SGHVS and CDR2 is FNYEAQ. The CDR3 loop spans 16 amino acids. V dropped 1 base and J dropped 4; count of bases not matched to a gene: 5. The CDR3 sequence: CASSLDGQGARETQYF. CDR3 nucleotide sequence: TGTGCCAGCAGCTTAGACGGACAGGGGGCGCGAGAGACCCAGTACTTC.

This chain links TRBV4-1 with TRBJ1-5, with TRBD1 matching 8 bases. V gave up 7 bases and J gave up 6 bases; unmatched junction bases: 14. There are 16 residues in the CDR3. Germline V gene lookup returns CDR1 MGHRA and CDR2 YSYEKL. CDR3 in DNA: TGCGCCAGCACACACGGCGACAGGGGAGAAGGTCAGCCCCAGCATTTT. It yields the protein CASTHGDRGEGQPQHF.